This T cell receptor beta chain was recovered during a study of OX40 agonist ivuxolimab in advanced cancers. Assay: immunoSEQ multiplex PCR; the TCRdb copy retains only in-frame clones and omits some. The table has roughly 30,000 clones, about 73% seen once. For this clone: Its cognate antigen is unknown.

Study observations and caveats: Expansion of clones was among the lowest in partial responders at 0.1-3.0 mg/kg. Expanded clones were, on average, more numerous in CD8+ T cells than in CD4+.

This CDR3 has 14 residues. The germline CDR1 and CDR2 sequences are MNHEY and SMNVEV (reference sequence). V was clipped by 6 bases and J by 3 bases, with 14 bases between them. The receptor's source is an adult with an advanced solid tumor such as melanoma, head and neck, liver or kidney cancer. Material: CD4+ or CD8+ T cells sorted from blood, obtained in a trial of the OX40 agonist ivuxolimab. J is TRBJ1-1 and V is TRBV27, with a tentative D call TRBD1 (5 bases). CDR3 protein: CASSHRKGDTEAFF. The DNA of the CDR3 is TGTGCCAGCAGCCACAGGAAGGGAGACACTGAAGCTTTCTTT.